These 21 T cell receptor beta chains originate from one sample sequenced in a study of blood T cell repertoires in COVID-19. Sequenced by immunoSEQ multiplex PCR; TCRdb stores in-frame clones only, minus some. The sample includes about 480,000 clones, 80% to 90% of them seen just once. Sequenced: peripheral blood. Receptor source: a man aged 18 to 35 with COVID-19, enrolled during active disease.

The chain recombines TRBV24-1 with TRBJ2-1, with 13 bases that match TRBD2. The CDR3 sequence is 14 residues long. Germline assignment: CDR1 KGHDR and CDR2 SFDVKD. After removal of 10 bases from V and 12 bases from J, the junction contained 11 bases not matched to a gene. The CDR3 loop reads CATSFALAGGVQFF. As DNA, the CDR3 is TGTGCCACTTCCTTTGCACTAGCGGGAGGGGTGCAGTTCTTC.

This chain links TRBV11-2 with TRBJ2-2; 8 nucleotides line up with TRBD1. V lost 2 bases and J lost 1; bases outside the gene matches: 3. The CDR3 runs 16 residues. Germline-derived CDR1 and CDR2 are SGHAT and FQNNGV. The CDR3 DNA reads as TGTGCCAGCAGCTTACTGGGGACAGGGAACACCGGGGAGCTGTTTTTT. Translation gives CASSLLGTGNTGELFF.

The chain recombines TRBV7-2 with TRBJ2-1, with TRBD2 matching 8 bases. CDR3 length equals 15 residues. Germline CDR1 and CDR2: SGHTA and FQGNSA. V was clipped by 1 base and J by 6 bases; unmatched bases: 5. Written as DNA, the CDR3 is TGTGCCAGCAGCTTAGTTGCGGGAGGAGGCAATGAGCAGTTCTTC. It translates to CASSLVAGGGNEQFF. Based on the CDR3 plus reference TRBV7-2 and TRBJ2-1, the full variable domain is GAGVSQSPSNKVTEKGKDVELRCDPISGHTALYWYRQSLGQGLEFLIYFQGNSAPDKSGLPSDRFSAERTGGSVSTLTIQRTQQEDSAVYLCASSLVAGGGNEQFFGPGTRLTVL.

The V and J genes are TRBV18 and TRBJ1-1; 8 nucleotides line up with TRBD1. Germline V gene data show CDR1 as KGHSH and CDR2 as LQKENI. Unmatched junction bases numbered 4, after V lost 3 bases and J lost 4 bases. The length of the CDR3 is 14 residues. The CDR3: CASSPGTGGTEAFF. CDR3 DNA: TGTGCCAGCTCACCCGGGACAGGCGGCACTGAAGCTTTCTTT.

The chain employs TRBV30 and TRBJ2-2, with TRBD1 matching over 9 bases. J was trimmed by 2 bases and V by 4 bases; bases with no gene match: 2. The germline gives CDR1 GTSNPN, CDR2 SVGIG (reference sequence). The CDR3 length is 14 residues. Written as DNA, the CDR3 is TGTGCCTGGAACAGGGGGCGTAACACCGGGGAGCTGTTTTTT. Encoded protein: CAWNRGRNTGELFF.

This chain connects TRBV5-6 to TRBJ1-4; possible D gene TRBD1, 5 bases. V was clipped by 2 bases and J by 0 bases, with 11 bases between them. This CDR3 is 16 amino acids long. CDR1 and CDR2 (germline): SGHDT, YYEEEE. CDR3 in DNA: TGTGCCAGCAGCTTCCTCTCGGGGGCAACTAATGAAAAACTGTTTTTT. Amino acid sequence: CASSFLSGATNEKLFF.

The rearrangement uses TRBV5-1 and TRBJ2-2; D may be TRBD2 (6 bases). Trimming removed 0 bases from V and 4 bases from J, with 16 bases in between. Germline V gene data show CDR1 as SGHRS and CDR2 as YFSETQ. This CDR3 comprises 17 residues. The CDR3 sequence is CASSLAGVGEFTGELFF. The CDR3 nucleotides read TGCGCCAGCAGCTTGGCGGGAGTAGGAGAGTTCACCGGGGAGCTGTTTTTT.

The gene calls are TRBV5-6 and TRBJ2-5; a weak D match, TRBD1 (5 bases). V lost 5 bases, J lost 4 bases, and 12 bases lay in between. This CDR3 has 13 residues. Germline V gene lookup returns CDR1 SGHDT and CDR2 YYEEEE. CDR3 DNA: TGTGCCAGCAGTAGTGTGGGGCGAGAGACCCAGTACTTC. This gives the protein CASSSVGRETQYF.

As regards this clone: At the DNA level, this CDR3 is encoded by other sequences in the same sample as well. V and J are TRBV5-1 and TRBJ2-7, with 8 bases identical to TRBD1. The V gene's germline CDR1 is SGHRS and CDR2 YFSETQ. This CDR3 contains 14 residues. V shed 3 bases, J shed 4 bases, and the junction held 6 bases outside the gene matches. Here the CDR3 DNA reads TGCGCCAGCAGCTACAGGACAGGGACGTACGAGCAGTACTTC. Encoded protein: CASSYRTGTYEQYF.

The chain combines TRBV5-1 with TRBJ2-7; 9 positions match TRBD2. Germline V gives CDR1 SGHRS, CDR2 YFSETQ. This CDR3 has 15 residues. Trimming cost V 0 bases and J 6 bases; bases outside gene matches: 7. CDR3 protein: CASSLGPSGEAEQYF. In nucleotides, the CDR3 is TGCGCCAGCAGCTTGGGGCCTAGCGGGGAAGCCGAGCAGTACTTC.

This sequence joins TRBV6-5 and TRBJ2-1, with 15 positions matching TRBD2. J lost 6 bases, V lost 6 bases, and 3 bases had no gene match. Germline CDR1 MNHEY, CDR2 SVGAGI. The CDR3 runs 15 residues. The CDR3 nucleotides read TGTGCCAGCAGGAGGGGACTAGCGGGGGGCAATGAGCAGTTCTTC. Residues: CASRRGLAGGNEQFF.

The CDR3 sequence is CASSQRDRFNGYTF. The CDR3 bases are TGTGCCAGCAGCCAACGGGACAGATTTAATGGCTACACCTTC. This rearrangement joins TRBV5-4 to TRBJ1-2; 7 bases are shared with TRBD1. CDR1 is SGHNT, CDR2 YYREEE, per germline (reference sequence). There are 14 residues in the CDR3. Losses at the gene ends were 4 bases for V and 6 bases for J; bases not matched to a gene: 9.

The rearrangement joins TRBV7-6 to TRBJ2-2; D perhaps matches TRBD2 (6 bases). From germline, CDR1 is SGHVS and CDR2 FNYEAQ. There are 17 residues in the CDR3. The germline V and J ends were trimmed by 0 bases and 5 bases, with 16 bases remaining between them. The CDR3 DNA reads TGTGCCAGCAGCTTAGCGCGGACCCCCGGGAGTACCGGGGAGCTGTTTTTT. Translated, it gives CASSLARTPGSTGELFF.

The chain has TRBV7-6 and TRBJ2-1; 8 nucleotides line up with TRBD2. Germline V lookup: CDR1 SGHVS, CDR2 FNYEAQ. The V gene end was trimmed by 5 bases and the J gene end by 0 bases; junction bases not matched to a gene: 0. There are 14 residues in the CDR3. CDR3 protein: CASSAGGSYNEQFF. The CDR3 DNA sequence: TGTGCCAGCAGCGCGGGGGGCTCCTACAATGAGCAGTTCTTC.

This chain connects TRBV11-2 to TRBJ2-2; 10 nucleotides agree with TRBD1. This CDR3 has 16 residues. V was pared by 2 bases and J by 5 bases, with 5 bases of the junction left unmatched. Germline CDR1 SGHAT, CDR2 FQNNGV. The CDR3 loop is CASSLSGQGITGELFF. DNA of the CDR3: TGTGCCAGCAGCTTATCGGGACAGGGGATAACCGGGGAGCTGTTTTTT.

The genes are TRBV7-9 and TRBJ2-1; 10 bases fit TRBD2. The CDR3 spans 18 residues. V lost 6 bases, J lost 6 bases, and 17 bases stayed unmatched. Germline lookup yields CDR1 SEHNR and CDR2 FQNEAQ (reference sequence). The CDR3 region is CASRPTTGVAGGGNEQFF. The CDR3 DNA follows: TGTGCCAGCAGACCTACTACGGGTGTAGCGGGGGGTGGCAATGAGCAGTTCTTC. Combining the CDR3 with reference TRBV7-9 and TRBJ2-1 gives the whole variable domain DTGVSQNPRHKITKRGQNVTFRCDPISEHNRLYWYRQTLGQGPEFLTYFQNEAQLEKSRLLSDRFSAERPKGSFSTLEIQRTEQGDSAMYLCASRPTTGVAGGGNEQFFGPGTRLTVL.

The J gene is TRBJ1-4, the V gene TRBV7-9; 9 bases agree with TRBD1. The CDR3 loop spans 15 amino acids. Germline values: CDR1 SEHNR, CDR2 FQNEAQ (reference sequence). The ends lost 5 bases at V and 7 bases at J; junction bases unmatched: 8. DNA for the CDR3: TGTGCCAGCAGCCAGCCGGGACAGGGTGCTGAAAAACTGTTTTTT. Amino acid sequence: CASSQPGQGAEKLFF.

The sample holds one count of this clone. This chain joins TRBV6-6 and TRBJ2-7; a possible D gene is TRBD1 (7 bases). Trimming took off 8 bases at V and 4 bases at J, with 12 bases between the two ends. CDR1 is MNHNY and CDR2 is SVGAGI in the germline V gene (reference sequence). This CDR3 contains 12 residues. The CDR3 DNA follows: TGTGCCAGCGCGGGACAGTTATACGAGCAGTACTTC. Translation: CASAGQLYEQYF.

The genes are TRBV7-9 and TRBJ2-1, with TRBD2 matching 10 bases. CDR3 length: 16 residues. J lost 8 bases, V lost 4 bases, and 11 bases had no gene match. Germline V gene data show CDR1 as SEHNR and CDR2 as FQNEAQ (reference sequence). The CDR3 DNA is TGTGCCAGCAGCTCCTTAGCGGGGGGTTCCGGGGATGAGCAGTTCTTC. It translates to CASSSLAGGSGDEQFF.

The CDR3 here is CASSSRQARWPDTQYF. The CDR3 nucleotides are TGTGCCAGCAGTTCCCGACAGGCCAGATGGCCAGATACGCAGTATTTT. The chain joins TRBV6-5 to TRBJ2-3, with a weak D call TRBD1 (6 bases). Trimming pared 4 bases from V and 4 bases from J, leaving 18 bases between. This CDR3 spans 16 amino acids. Germline CDR1 and CDR2: MNHEY and SVGAGI.

In its sample, this clone was seen once. The V and J genes are TRBV2 and TRBJ1-2; unclear D gene. The CDR3 has 10 amino acids. V was pared by 3 bases and J by 8 bases, with 4 bases between. In germline, CDR1 is SNHLY, CDR2 FYNNEI. The CDR3 region is CASSEGGYTF. CDR3 bases: TGTGCCAGCAGTGAGGGCGGCTACACCTTC.